The TCR beta chain described here comes from a study of shared clonotypes between healthy human individuals. Findings and limits, study-wide: The study's rarefaction showed incomplete sorted-subset sequencing despite large depth.

Over several immunoSEQ plates, each subset's genomic DNA was distributed in even portions. Some clones are missing from TCRdb's copy, which holds only in-frame ones; the method was immunoSEQ multiplex PCR. This repertoire shows some 2,000,000 clones, roughly 94% found once; its top ten account for about 0.13%. For this clone: Its target is unknown.

This CDR3 is built from 16 residues. V was cut by 6 bases and J by 2 bases, with 19 bases left in between. The germline CDR1 and CDR2 sequences are LNHDA and SQIVND (reference sequence). Sequencing used naive CD4+ T cells sorted from blood. Subset of the sample: CD45RA+ positively selected. This chain joins TRBV19 and TRBJ1-2, with D possibly TRBD1 on 5 matching bases. The TCR sequence derives from a man aged 18 to 30 in good health. CDR3 DNA sequence: TGTGCCAGTAGGGCGTCGTGGGGGGGACGCAACTATGGCTACACCTTC. Encoded protein: CASRASWGGRNYGYTF. The full variable domain, rest sourced from reference TRBV19 and TRBJ1-2, is DGGITQSPKYLFRKEGQNVTLSCEQNLNHDAMYWYRQDPGQGLRLIYYSQIVNDFQKGDIAEGYSVSREKKESFPLTVTSAQKNPTAFYLCASRASWGGRNYGYTFGSGTRLTVV.